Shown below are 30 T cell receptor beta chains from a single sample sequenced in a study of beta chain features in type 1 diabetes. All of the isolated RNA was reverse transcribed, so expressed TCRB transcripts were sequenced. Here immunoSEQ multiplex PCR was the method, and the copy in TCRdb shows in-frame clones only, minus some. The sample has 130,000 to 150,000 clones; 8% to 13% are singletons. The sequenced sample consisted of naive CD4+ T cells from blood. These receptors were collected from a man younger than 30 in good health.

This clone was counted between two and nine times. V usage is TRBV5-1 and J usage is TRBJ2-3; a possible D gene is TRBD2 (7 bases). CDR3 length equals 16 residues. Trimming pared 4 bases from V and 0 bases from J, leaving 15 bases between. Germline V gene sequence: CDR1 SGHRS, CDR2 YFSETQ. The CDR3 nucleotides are TGCGCCAGCAGCCCGAACCGGGGGGCTAGCACAGATACGCAGTATTTT. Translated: CASSPNRGASTDTQYF.

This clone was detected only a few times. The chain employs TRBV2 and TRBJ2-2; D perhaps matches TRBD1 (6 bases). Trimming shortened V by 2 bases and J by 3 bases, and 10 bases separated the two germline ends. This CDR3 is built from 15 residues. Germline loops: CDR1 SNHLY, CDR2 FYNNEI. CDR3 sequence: CASSEQGLDTGELFF. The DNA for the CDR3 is TGTGCCAGCAGTGAACAGGGGCTGGACACCGGGGAGCTGTTTTTT.

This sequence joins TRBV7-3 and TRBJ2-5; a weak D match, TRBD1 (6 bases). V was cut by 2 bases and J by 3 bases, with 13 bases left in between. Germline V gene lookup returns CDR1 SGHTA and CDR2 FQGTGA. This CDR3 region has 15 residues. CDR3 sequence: CASSLGGTQEETQYF. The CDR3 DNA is TGTGCCAGCAGCTTAGGGGGCACACAGGAAGAGACCCAGTACTTC.

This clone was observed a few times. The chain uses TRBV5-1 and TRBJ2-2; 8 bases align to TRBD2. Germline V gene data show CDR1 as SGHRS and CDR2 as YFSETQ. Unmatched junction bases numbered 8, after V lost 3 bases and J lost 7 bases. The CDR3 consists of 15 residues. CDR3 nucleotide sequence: TGCGCCAGCAGCTGGGGCGGAGCGGGGGACGGGGAGCTGTTTTTT. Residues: CASSWGGAGDGELFF.

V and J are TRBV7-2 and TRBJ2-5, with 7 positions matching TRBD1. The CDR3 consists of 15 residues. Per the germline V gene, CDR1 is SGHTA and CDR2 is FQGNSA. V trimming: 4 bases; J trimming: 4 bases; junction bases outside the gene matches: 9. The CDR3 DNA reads TGTGCCAGCAGCTGGGGGACAGTGGGTGGAGAGACCCAGTACTTC. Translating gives CASSWGTVGGETQYF. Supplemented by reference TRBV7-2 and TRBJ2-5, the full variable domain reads GAGVSQSPSNKVTEKGKDVELRCDPISGHTALYWYRQSLGQGLEFLIYFQGNSAPDKSGLPSDRFSAERTGGSVSTLTIQRTQQEDSAVYLCASSWGTVGGETQYFGPGTRLLVL.

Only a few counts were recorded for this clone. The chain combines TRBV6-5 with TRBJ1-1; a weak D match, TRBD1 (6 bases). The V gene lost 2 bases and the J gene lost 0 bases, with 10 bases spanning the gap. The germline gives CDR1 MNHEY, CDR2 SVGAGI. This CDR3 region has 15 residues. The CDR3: CASSYVDRLNTEAFF. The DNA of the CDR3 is TGTGCCAGCAGTTACGTTGACAGGCTGAACACTGAAGCTTTCTTT.

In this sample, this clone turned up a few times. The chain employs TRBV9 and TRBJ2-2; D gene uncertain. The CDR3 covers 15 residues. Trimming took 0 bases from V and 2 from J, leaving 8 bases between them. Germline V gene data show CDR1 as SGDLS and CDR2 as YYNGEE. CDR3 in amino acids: CASSVGGRNTGELFF. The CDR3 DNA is TGTGCCAGCAGCGTAGGTGGCAGAAACACCGGGGAGCTGTTTTTT. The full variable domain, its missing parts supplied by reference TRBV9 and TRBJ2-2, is DSGVTQTPKHLITATGQRVTLRCSPRSGDLSVYWYQQSLDQGLQFLIQYYNGEERAKGNILERFSAQQFPDLHSELNLSSLELGDSALYFCASSVGGRNTGELFFGEGSRLTVL.

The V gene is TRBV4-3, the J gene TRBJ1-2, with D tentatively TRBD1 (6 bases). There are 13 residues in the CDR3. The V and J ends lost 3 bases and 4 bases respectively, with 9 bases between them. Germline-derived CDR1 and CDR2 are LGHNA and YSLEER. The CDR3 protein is CASSHGQLYGYTF. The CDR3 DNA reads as TGCGCCAGCAGCCACGGACAGCTCTATGGCTACACCTTC.

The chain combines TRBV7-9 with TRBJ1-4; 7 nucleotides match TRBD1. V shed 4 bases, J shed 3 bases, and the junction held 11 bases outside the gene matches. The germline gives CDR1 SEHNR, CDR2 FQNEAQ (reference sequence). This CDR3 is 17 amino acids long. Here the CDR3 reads CASSSLGVGTANEKLFF. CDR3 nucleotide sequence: TGTGCCAGCAGCTCCCTTGGGGTGGGGACAGCTAATGAAAAACTGTTTTTT.

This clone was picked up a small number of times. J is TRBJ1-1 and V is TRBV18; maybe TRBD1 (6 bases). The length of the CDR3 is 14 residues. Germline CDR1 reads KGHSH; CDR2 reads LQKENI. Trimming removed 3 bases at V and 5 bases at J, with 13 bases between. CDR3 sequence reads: CASSPPGGLTEAFF. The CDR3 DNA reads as TGTGCCAGCTCACCCCCGGGGGGCCTAACTGAAGCTTTCTTT.

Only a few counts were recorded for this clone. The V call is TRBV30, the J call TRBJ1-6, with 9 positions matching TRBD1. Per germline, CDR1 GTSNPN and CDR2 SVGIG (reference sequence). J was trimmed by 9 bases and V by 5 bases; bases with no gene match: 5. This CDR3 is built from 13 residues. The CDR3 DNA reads TGTGCCTGGGTGGACAGGGGCGGTTCACCCCTCCACTTT. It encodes CAWVDRGGSPLHF. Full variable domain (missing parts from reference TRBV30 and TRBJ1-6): SQTIHQWPATLVQPVGSPLSLECTVEGTSNPNLYWYRQAAGRGLQLLFYSVGIGQISSEVPQNLSASRPQDRQFILSSKKLLLSDSGFYLCAWVDRGGSPLHFGNGTRLTVT.

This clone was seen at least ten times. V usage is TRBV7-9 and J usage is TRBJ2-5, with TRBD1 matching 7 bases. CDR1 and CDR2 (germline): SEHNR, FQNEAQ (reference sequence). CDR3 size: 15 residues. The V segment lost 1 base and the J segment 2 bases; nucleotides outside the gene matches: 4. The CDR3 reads CASSLGDREQETQYF. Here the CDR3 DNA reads TGTGCCAGCAGCTTAGGAGACAGGGAACAAGAGACCCAGTACTTC.

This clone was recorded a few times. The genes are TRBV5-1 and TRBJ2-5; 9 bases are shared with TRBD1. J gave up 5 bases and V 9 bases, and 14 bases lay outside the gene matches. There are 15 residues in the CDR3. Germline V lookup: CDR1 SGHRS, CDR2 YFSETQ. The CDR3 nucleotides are TGCGCCACCACGGGTGCGGGACAGGGAGGGGAGACCCAGTACTTC. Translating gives CATTGAGQGGETQYF. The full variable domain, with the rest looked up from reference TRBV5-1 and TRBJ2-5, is KAGVTQTPRYLIKTRGQQVTLSCSPISGHRSVSWYQQTPGQGLQFLFEYFSETQRNKGNFPGRFSGRQFSNSRSEMNVSTLELGDSALYLCATTGAGQGGETQYFGPGTRLLVL.

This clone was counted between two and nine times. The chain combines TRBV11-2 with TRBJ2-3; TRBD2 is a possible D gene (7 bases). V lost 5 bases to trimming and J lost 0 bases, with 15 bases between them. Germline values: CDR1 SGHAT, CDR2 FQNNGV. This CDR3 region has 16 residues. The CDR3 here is CASSVWGGASTDTQYF. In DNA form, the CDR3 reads TGTGCCAGCAGCGTCTGGGGGGGCGCTAGCACAGATACGCAGTATTTT.

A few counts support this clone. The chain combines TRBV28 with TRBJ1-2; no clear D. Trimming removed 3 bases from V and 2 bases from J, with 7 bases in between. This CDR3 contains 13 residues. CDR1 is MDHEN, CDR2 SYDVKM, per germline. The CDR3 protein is CASSLRANYGYTF. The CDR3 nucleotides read TGTGCCAGCAGTTTGAGGGCAAACTATGGCTACACCTTC.

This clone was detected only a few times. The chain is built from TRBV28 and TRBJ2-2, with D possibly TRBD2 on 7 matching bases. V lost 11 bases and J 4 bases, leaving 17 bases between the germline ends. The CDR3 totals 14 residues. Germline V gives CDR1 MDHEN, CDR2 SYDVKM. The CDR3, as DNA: TGTGCCGCCCACGACGGGGGGCCCACCGGGGAGCTGTTTTTT. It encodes CAAHDGGPTGELFF.

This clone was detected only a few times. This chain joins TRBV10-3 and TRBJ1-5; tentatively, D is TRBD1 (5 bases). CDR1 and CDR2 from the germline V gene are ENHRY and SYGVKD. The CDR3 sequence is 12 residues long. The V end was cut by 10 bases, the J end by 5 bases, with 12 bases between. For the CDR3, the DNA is TGTGCCAGCCAAGGGGTTGATCAGCCCCAGCATTTT. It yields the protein CASQGVDQPQHF.

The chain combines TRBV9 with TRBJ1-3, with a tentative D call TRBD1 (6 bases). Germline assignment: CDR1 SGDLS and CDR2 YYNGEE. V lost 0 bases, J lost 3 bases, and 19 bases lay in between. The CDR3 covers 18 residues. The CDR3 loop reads CASSVASARGVFGNTIYF. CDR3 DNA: TGTGCCAGCAGCGTAGCTTCAGCCAGGGGAGTTTTTGGAAACACCATATATTTT.

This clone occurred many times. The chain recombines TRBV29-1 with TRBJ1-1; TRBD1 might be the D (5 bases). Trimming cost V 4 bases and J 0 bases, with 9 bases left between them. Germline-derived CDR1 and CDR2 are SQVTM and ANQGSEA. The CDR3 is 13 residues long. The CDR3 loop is CSVAAGMNTEAFF. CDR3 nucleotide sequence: TGCAGCGTTGCAGCAGGGATGAACACTGAAGCTTTCTTT.

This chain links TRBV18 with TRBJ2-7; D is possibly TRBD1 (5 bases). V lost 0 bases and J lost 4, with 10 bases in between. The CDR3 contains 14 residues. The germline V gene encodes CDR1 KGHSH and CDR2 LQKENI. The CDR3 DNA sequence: TGTGCCAGCTCACCACCGGCAGGGCCGTACGAGCAGTACTTC. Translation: CASSPPAGPYEQYF.

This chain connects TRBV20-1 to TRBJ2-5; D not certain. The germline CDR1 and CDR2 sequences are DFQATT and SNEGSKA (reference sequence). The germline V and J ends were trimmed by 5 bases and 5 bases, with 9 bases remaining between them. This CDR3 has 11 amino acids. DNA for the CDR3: TGCAGTGCTCCTTTACGGGAGACCCAGTACTTC. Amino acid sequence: CSAPLRETQYF.

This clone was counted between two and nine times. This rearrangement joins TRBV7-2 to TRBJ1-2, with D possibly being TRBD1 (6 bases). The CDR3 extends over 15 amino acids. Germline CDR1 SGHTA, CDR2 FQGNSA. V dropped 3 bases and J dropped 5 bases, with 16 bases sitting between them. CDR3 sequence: CASSFKGRGGYGYTF. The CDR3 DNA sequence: TGTGCCAGCAGCTTTAAAGGGAGGGGGGGGTATGGCTACACCTTC.

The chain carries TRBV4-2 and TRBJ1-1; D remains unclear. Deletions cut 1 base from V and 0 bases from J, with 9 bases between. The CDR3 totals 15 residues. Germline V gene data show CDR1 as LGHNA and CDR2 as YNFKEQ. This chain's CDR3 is CASSQGAVLNTEAFF. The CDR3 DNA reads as TGTGCCAGCAGCCAAGGTGCGGTTTTGAACACTGAAGCTTTCTTT.

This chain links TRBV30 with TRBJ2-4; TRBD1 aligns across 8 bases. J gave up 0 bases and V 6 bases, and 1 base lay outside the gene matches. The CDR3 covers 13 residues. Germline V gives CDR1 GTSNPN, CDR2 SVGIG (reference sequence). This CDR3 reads CACQGAAKNIQYF. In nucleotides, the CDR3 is TGTGCCTGTCAGGGGGCAGCCAAAAACATTCAGTACTTC.

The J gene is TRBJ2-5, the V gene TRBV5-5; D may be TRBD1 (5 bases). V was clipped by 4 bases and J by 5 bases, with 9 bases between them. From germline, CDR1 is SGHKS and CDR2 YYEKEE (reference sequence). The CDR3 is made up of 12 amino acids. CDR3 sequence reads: CASSQGPETQYF. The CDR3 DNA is TGTGCCAGCAGCCAGGGTCCGGAGACCCAGTACTTC.

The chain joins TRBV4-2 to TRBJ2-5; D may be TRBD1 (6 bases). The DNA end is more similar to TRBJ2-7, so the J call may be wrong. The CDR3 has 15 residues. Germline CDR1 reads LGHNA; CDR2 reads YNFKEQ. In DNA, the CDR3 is TGTGCCAGCAGCCAAGGCCCAGGGGCTTCCTACGAGCAGTACTTC. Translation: CASSQGPGASYEQYF.

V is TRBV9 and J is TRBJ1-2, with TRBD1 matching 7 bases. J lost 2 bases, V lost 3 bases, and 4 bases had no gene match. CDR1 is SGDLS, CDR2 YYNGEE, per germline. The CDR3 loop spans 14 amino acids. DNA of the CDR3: TGTGCCAGCAGCGCCCAGACAGGGAACTATGGCTACACCTTC. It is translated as CASSAQTGNYGYTF.

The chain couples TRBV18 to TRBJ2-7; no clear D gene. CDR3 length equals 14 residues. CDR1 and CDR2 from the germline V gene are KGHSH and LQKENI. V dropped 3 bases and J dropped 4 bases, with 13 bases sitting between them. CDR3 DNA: TGTGCCAGCTCACCCGGTGCGGCGCTTTACGAGCAGTACTTC. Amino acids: CASSPGAALYEQYF.

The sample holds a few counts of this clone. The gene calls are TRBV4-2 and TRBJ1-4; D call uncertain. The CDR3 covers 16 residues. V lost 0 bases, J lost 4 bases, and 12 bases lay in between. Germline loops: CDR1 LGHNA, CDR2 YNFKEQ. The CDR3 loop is CASSQEVIGLNEKLFF. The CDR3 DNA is TGTGCCAGCAGCCAAGAGGTCATAGGACTTAATGAAAAACTGTTTTTT.

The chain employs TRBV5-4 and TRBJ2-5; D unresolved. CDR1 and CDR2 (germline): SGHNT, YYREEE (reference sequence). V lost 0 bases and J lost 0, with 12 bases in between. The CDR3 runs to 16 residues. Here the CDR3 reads CASSLVGSRYQETQYF. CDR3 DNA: TGTGCCAGCAGCTTGGTCGGTAGCCGGTACCAAGAGACCCAGTACTTC.